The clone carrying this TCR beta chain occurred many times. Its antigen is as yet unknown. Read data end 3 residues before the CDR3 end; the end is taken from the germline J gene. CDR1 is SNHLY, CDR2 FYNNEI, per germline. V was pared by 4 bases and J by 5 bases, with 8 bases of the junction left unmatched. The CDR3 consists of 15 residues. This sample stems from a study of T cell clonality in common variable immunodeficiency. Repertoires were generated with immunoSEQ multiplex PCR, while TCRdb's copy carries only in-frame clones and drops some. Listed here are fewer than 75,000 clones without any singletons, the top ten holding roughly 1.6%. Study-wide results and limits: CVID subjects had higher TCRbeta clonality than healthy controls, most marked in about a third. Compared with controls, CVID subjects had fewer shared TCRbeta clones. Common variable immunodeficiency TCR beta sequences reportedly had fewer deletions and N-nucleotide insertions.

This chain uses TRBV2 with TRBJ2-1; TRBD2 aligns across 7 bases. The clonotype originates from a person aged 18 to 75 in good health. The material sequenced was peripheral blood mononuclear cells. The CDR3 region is CASSVILARNNEQFF. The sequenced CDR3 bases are TGTGCCAGCAGTGTAATACTAGCGAGAAACAATGAG.